One sample yielded the 30 T cell receptor beta chains listed below, sequenced in a study of regulatory T cells in long-lasting Graves disease (dated by TCRdb to about 2021). The sample's time point label, in plain terms: newly diagnosed GD, antithyroid drugs for less than 3 months. For both TCR sequencing and RNA sequencing, RNA was extracted from PBMCs in TRIzol. Preparation of the library involved multiplex PCR. The instrument was an Illumina HiSeq 4000. TCR beta libraries were built with iRepertoire HTBI primers and Arm-PCR amplification of CDR3 regions. TCRdb reran the public reads through fastp at Q25 and MiXCR, keeping productive beta chains. Under each unique CDR3 protein, matching rows form one entry showing the most common genes and DNA. The sample has hundreds of thousands of distinct CDR3 sequences on record, approximately 13% of them singletons. The ten largest account for over 7.5% of the sample.

In addition, the sample was reused for a study of T cells in Graves' hyperthyroidism and ophthalmopathy.

The sequences come from peripheral blood mononuclear cells (PBMCs), collected at new diagnosis, from a patient treated with antithyroid drugs. The receptor source for this set is a man aged 25 to 45 with Graves disease. Donor details come from another sample of the same person, matched by shared clones.

The chain combines TRBV9 with TRBJ2-5; D is unresolved. With 0 bases removed from V and 1 base from J, the gap between germline ends came to 7 bases. Germline CDR1 SGDLS, CDR2 YYNGEE. The CDR3 has 14 amino acids. The CDR3 here is CASSVEDLQETQYF. The CDR3 DNA sequence: TGTGCCAGCAGCGTAGAGGACCTCCAAGAGACCCAGTACTTC.

This clonotype was detected ten times or more. This sequence joins TRBV10-3 and TRBJ2-5; possible D gene TRBD2, 6 bases. V lost 6 bases, J lost 3 bases, and 8 bases lay in between. CDR1 and CDR2 from the germline V gene are ENHRY and SYGVKD. The CDR3 sequence is 12 residues long. Written as DNA, the CDR3 is TGTGCCATCAGGGACTACGAAGAGACCCAGTACTTC. Protein product: CAIRDYEETQYF.

This clonotype appeared many times. The rearrangement joins TRBV29-1 to TRBJ2-3; the D gene is possibly TRBD1 (6 bases). The CDR3 extends over 13 amino acids. Germline V gene sequence: CDR1 SQVTM, CDR2 ANQGSEA. Deletions cut 5 bases from V and 0 bases from J, with 9 bases between. CDR3 DNA: TGCAGCGTTTTACAGGGAAGCACAGATACGCAGTATTTT. Translated, it gives CSVLQGSTDTQYF.

At least ten counts were recorded for this clonotype. CDR3 DNA sequence: TGCAGTGCTAGAGATGGGAGGGGGCGCCCCTACGAGCAGTACTTC. This gives the protein CSARDGRGRPYEQYF. The chain carries TRBV20-1 and TRBJ2-7; perhaps D is TRBD1 or TRBD2 (7 bases each). V was cut by 0 bases and J by 2 bases, with 14 bases left in between. CDR3 length: 15 residues. Germline CDR1 DFQATT, CDR2 SNEGSKA (reference sequence).

This clonotype was observed many times. This sequence joins TRBV5-1 and TRBJ1-1; D uncertain. The V gene lost 4 bases and the J gene lost 1 base, with 5 bases spanning the gap. CDR3 length equals 12 residues. Germline CDR1 is SGHRS and CDR2 is YFSETQ. CDR3 sequence: CASSKQNTEAFF. Written as DNA, the CDR3 is TGCGCCAGCAGCAAACAGAACACTGAAGCTTTCTTT. The variable domain in full, with the rest retrieved from reference TRBV5-1 and TRBJ1-1, is KAGVTQTPRYLIKTRGQQVTLSCSPISGHRSVSWYQQTPGQGLQFLFEYFSETQRNKGNFPGRFSGRQFSNSRSEMNVSTLELGDSALYLCASSKQNTEAFFGQGTRLTVV.

This clonotype was observed at least ten times. The chain has TRBV30 and TRBJ2-3; tentatively, D is TRBD1 (5 bases). The CDR3 is 10 residues long. The germline V and J ends were trimmed by 7 bases and 5 bases, with 7 bases remaining between them. Looked up from germline, CDR1 is GTSNPN and CDR2 is SVGIG (reference sequence). In nucleotides, the CDR3 is TGTGCCTCCGACAGAGATACGCAGTATTTT. It translates to CASDRDTQYF.

This clonotype was observed at least ten times. V and J are TRBV30 and TRBJ1-2; no clear D gene. The germline V gene has CDR1 GTSNPN and CDR2 SVGIG (reference sequence). The CDR3 totals 12 residues. V was shortened by 0 bases and J by 0 bases, with 2 bases between the two germline ends. CDR3 coding DNA: TGTGCCTGGAGTGTGACTAACTATGGCTACACCTTC. Amino acid sequence: CAWSVTNYGYTF.

On this clonotype itself: A read error may produce the germline difference seen at one junction end. The gene calls are TRBV18 and TRBJ1-5; tentative D call: TRBD1 (6 bases). Per germline, CDR1 KGHSH and CDR2 LQKENI. This CDR3 is 14 amino acids long. The CDR3 sequence is CASSPYRDNRPQHF. As DNA, the CDR3 is TGTGCCAGCTCACCGTACAGGGACAATCGGCCCCAGCATTTT.

This clonotype was detected many times. The chain joins TRBV9 to TRBJ1-1, with D possibly TRBD1 on 5 matching bases. Per germline, CDR1 SGDLS and CDR2 YYNGEE. V was cut by 0 bases and J by 5 bases, with 14 bases left in between. There are 15 residues in the CDR3. CDR3 loop: CASSVGQVWGTEAFF. Here the CDR3 DNA reads TGTGCCAGCAGCGTAGGGCAGGTGTGGGGGACTGAAGCTTTCTTT. Using reference TRBV9 and TRBJ1-1 for the parts outside the CDR3, the full variable domain is DSGVTQTPKHLITATGQRVTLRCSPRSGDLSVYWYQQSLDQGLQFLIQYYNGEERAKGNILERFSAQQFPDLHSELNLSSLELGDSALYFCASSVGQVWGTEAFFGQGTRLTVV.

At least ten counts were recorded for this clonotype. The chain couples TRBV3-1 to TRBJ2-4; D unclear. The ends were cut back, 3 bases at V and 8 bases at J, with 8 bases in the middle. The CDR3 runs to 12 residues. Germline CDR1 and CDR2: LGHDT and YNNKEL (reference sequence). CDR3 amino acids: CASSQFGDIQYF. The CDR3, as DNA: TGTGCCAGCAGCCAGTTCGGTGACATTCAGTACTTC.

At least ten counts were recorded for this clonotype. The CDR3 region is CASTSLGGRTNEKLFF. The CDR3 DNA is TGTGCCAGCACCTCCCTCGGGGGTAGGACTAATGAAAAACTGTTTTTT. The chain carries TRBV28 and TRBJ1-4; a possible D gene is TRBD1 (5 bases). Trimming shortened V by 7 bases and J by 2 bases, and 17 bases separated the two germline ends. This CDR3 is 16 amino acids long. Germline V gene sequence: CDR1 MDHEN, CDR2 SYDVKM.

This clonotype has at least ten counts. This chain joins TRBV5-1 and TRBJ2-7; the match to TRBD1 covers 10 bases. In germline, CDR1 is SGHRS, CDR2 YFSETQ. CDR3 length equals 15 residues. The V gene end was trimmed by 2 bases and the J gene end by 5 bases; junction bases not matched to a gene: 7. The CDR3 nucleotides are TGCGCCAGCAGCTTACCCCGACAGGGGGCAAACGAGCAGTACTTC. It specifies CASSLPRQGANEQYF.

The V and J genes are TRBV9 and TRBJ1-1; D gene uncertain. The V and J ends lost 2 bases and 0 bases respectively, with 8 bases between them. Germline assignment: CDR1 SGDLS and CDR2 YYNGEE. The CDR3 consists of 14 residues. For the CDR3, the DNA is TGTGCCAGCAGCGTCAGAAGCATGAACACTGAAGCTTTCTTT. Its protein product is CASSVRSMNTEAFF.

This chain uses TRBV5-1 with TRBJ1-4; 7 nucleotides align to TRBD1. The CDR3 consists of 15 residues. Germline V gives CDR1 SGHRS, CDR2 YFSETQ. With 3 bases clipped from V and 2 bases from J, the junction kept 4 bases outside the gene matches. The CDR3 coding sequence is TGCGCCAGCAGCTCAGACAGGGATACTAATGAAAAACTGTTTTTT. Amino acid sequence: CASSSDRDTNEKLFF.

This clonotype was picked up many times. The chain has TRBV6-1 and TRBJ2-5; TRBD1 agrees at 9 bases. Germline values: CDR1 MNHNS, CDR2 SASEGT. With V trimmed by 6 bases and J by 3 bases, 8 bases remained unmatched. The CDR3 is 15 residues long. DNA for the CDR3: TGTGCCAGCAGCCCCCGGACAGGGGAGAAAGAGACCCAGTACTTC. It encodes CASSPRTGEKETQYF.

This clonotype came up many times. This rearrangement joins TRBV2 to TRBJ2-1, with a weak D call TRBD1 (6 bases). The V and J ends lost 3 bases and 9 bases respectively, with 18 bases between them. The CDR3 spans 15 residues. Germline CDR1 and CDR2: SNHLY and FYNNEI. The CDR3 protein is CASSDGDTFLGEQFF. The CDR3 bases are TGTGCCAGCAGTGACGGGGACACCTTCCTTGGTGAGCAGTTCTTC.

This sequence joins TRBV27 and TRBJ2-1, with TRBD2 matching over 9 bases. The V segment lost 2 bases and the J segment 2 bases; nucleotides outside the gene matches: 16. There are 20 residues in the CDR3. The germline V gene has CDR1 MNHEY and CDR2 SMNVEV (reference sequence). The CDR3 region is CASSLSTGLAGPTPYNEQFF. The CDR3 nucleotides are TGTGCCAGCAGTTTAAGCACGGGGCTAGCGGGACCCACCCCCTACAATGAGCAGTTCTTC.

V usage is TRBV20-1 and J usage is TRBJ2-1; perhaps TRBD2 as D (7 bases). Germline V lookup: CDR1 DFQATT, CDR2 SNEGSKA (reference sequence). The germline V and J ends were trimmed by 3 bases and 2 bases, with 14 bases remaining between them. The CDR3 consists of 15 residues. CDR3 amino acids: CSARDSGNAYNEQFF. In nucleotides, the CDR3 is TGCAGTGCTAGGGACAGCGGGAACGCCTACAATGAGCAGTTCTTC.

This clonotype was observed a handful of times. The chain has TRBV29-1 and TRBJ2-7; 7 nucleotides align to TRBD1. The CDR3 runs 16 residues. The V gene's germline CDR1 is SQVTM and CDR2 ANQGSEA. The J segment lost 4 bases and the V segment lost 1 base, leaving 13 bases of the junction unmatched. The CDR3 sequence is CSVEGGPGTALYEQYF. The CDR3, as DNA: TGCAGCGTTGAAGGGGGCCCCGGGACAGCTCTTTACGAGCAGTACTTC.

This clonotype was recorded many times. The chain couples TRBV10-3 to TRBJ2-1, with 16 bases identical to TRBD2. The V and J ends lost 2 bases and 9 bases, in that order; junction bases with no gene match: 7. Germline lookup yields CDR1 ENHRY and CDR2 SYGVKD. The CDR3 has 17 residues. The CDR3 protein is CAISEGTSGRAASEQFF. CDR3 sequence (DNA): TGTGCCATCAGTGAGGGGACTAGCGGGAGGGCCGCCAGTGAGCAGTTCTTC.

For this clonotype: A much larger clone differs from this one at a single base, so this may be a read error. The CDR3 does not close with the conserved phenylalanine or tryptophan, likely indicating a read error. J is TRBJ2-1 and V is TRBV18; D uncertain. This CDR3 comprises 14 residues. Germline CDR1 KGHSH, CDR2 LQKENI. Trimming removed 2 bases from V and 4 bases from J, with 9 bases in between. CDR3 residues: CASSPRDGYNEQFC. The DNA for the CDR3 is TGTGCCAGCTCACCAAGGGATGGATACAATGAGCAGTTCTGC.

The V gene is TRBV20-1, the J gene TRBJ1-6, with no clear D. Per germline, CDR1 DFQATT and CDR2 SNEGSKA (reference sequence). The V end was cut by 3 bases, the J end by 7 bases, with 13 bases between. This CDR3 is 14 amino acids long. The CDR3 nucleotides are TGCAGTGCTAGGGGCAGGACGGAAAATTCACCCCTCCACTTT. This translates into CSARGRTENSPLHF.

This clonotype was detected ten times or more. The V gene is TRBV28, the J gene TRBJ1-1, with 8 bases fitting TRBD1. Germline CDR1 is MDHEN and CDR2 is SYDVKM. J gave up 4 bases and V 5 bases, and 9 bases lay outside the gene matches. The CDR3 is 15 amino acids. CDR3 sequence: CASSPRTGRTTEAFF. CDR3 bases: TGTGCCAGCAGTCCCCGGACAGGGAGAACCACTGAAGCTTTCTTT.

This clonotype was picked up many times. V and J are TRBV20-1 and TRBJ1-2, with D tentatively TRBD1 (5 bases). Between the trimmed V and J ends, which lost 6 bases and 5 bases, there was a span of 16 bases. The CDR3 is made up of 13 amino acids. The germline CDR1 and CDR2 sequences are DFQATT and SNEGSKA (reference sequence). DNA for the CDR3: TGCAGTGCCCCGTCAGGGTCAGATTATGGCTACACCTTC. This gives the protein CSAPSGSDYGYTF.

V usage is TRBV27 and J usage is TRBJ1-1; D uncertain. The germline V gene has CDR1 MNHEY and CDR2 SMNVEV (reference sequence). This CDR3 has 15 amino acids. V was shortened by 4 bases and J by 5 bases, with 17 bases between the two germline ends. CDR3 coding DNA: TGTGCCAGCAGTTCCCTAAACCACGATGGTACTGAAGCTTTCTTT. Protein product: CASSSLNHDGTEAFF.

This rearrangement joins TRBV30 to TRBJ2-2; TRBD1 aligns across 7 bases. Germline V gene sequence: CDR1 GTSNPN, CDR2 SVGIG (reference sequence). V shed 2 bases and J 1 base; nucleotides not matched to a gene: 4. The CDR3 totals 15 residues. The CDR3 is CAWSQDRLNTGELFF. CDR3 nucleotide sequence: TGTGCCTGGAGTCAGGACAGGTTGAACACCGGGGAGCTGTTTTTT.

A note on this clonotype: Sequence at one end of the junction differs from germline and may be a read error. The chain employs TRBV12-3 or TRBV12-4 and TRBJ2-7; D may be TRBD1 (6 bases). The CDR3 is 14 amino acids. In DNA, the CDR3 is TGTGCCAGCAGGTTTGGGACACCTGCCTACGGGCAGTACTTC. This encodes CASRFGTPAYGQYF.

About this clonotype itself: Since no conserved phenylalanine or tryptophan closes the CDR3, a read error is the likely cause. The V gene is TRBV20-1, the J gene TRBJ2-3, with 11 bases fitting TRBD2. Losses at the gene ends were 2 bases for V and 4 bases for J; bases not matched to a gene: 5. Per germline, CDR1 DFQATT and CDR2 SNEGSKA (reference sequence). This CDR3 comprises 15 residues. CDR3 in amino acids: CSARSLAGVSDTQYS. CDR3 DNA: TGCAGTGCTAGATCACTAGCGGGAGTATCAGATACGCAGTATTCT.

The table lists this clonotype with many counts. The V gene is TRBV7-9, the J gene TRBJ2-1, with D possibly matching TRBD1 (6 bases). V was cut by 7 bases and J by 6 bases, with 19 bases left in between. The germline gives CDR1 SEHNR, CDR2 FQNEAQ (reference sequence). The CDR3 contains 15 residues. The CDR3, as DNA: TGTGCCAGCATCCCCACAGACAGGCTGACCAATGAGCAGTTCTTC. This codes for CASIPTDRLTNEQFF.

Points on this clonotype: A much larger clone differs from this one at a single base, so this may be a read error. The CDR3 loop reads CASSYSAENQYF. The CDR3 region has the DNA TGTGCCAGCAGTTACAGTGCAGAGAACCAGTACTTC. The gene calls are TRBV6-5 and TRBJ2-5, with D unresolved. Germline V gives CDR1 MNHEY, CDR2 SVGAGI. CDR3 length equals 12 residues.